This T cell receptor (beta chain) emerged from a study of cytomegalovirus exposure and HLA in healthy donors. As for this clone: Its cognate antigen is unknown.

This PCR relied on a set of 60 Vbeta primers and 13 Jbeta primers. Some clones are missing from TCRdb's copy, which holds only in-frame ones; the method was immunoSEQ multiplex PCR. The sample includes about 210,000 clones, 80% to 90% of them seen just once. Study-level results: Immune exposure information comprised only CMV serostatus.

Per germline, CDR1 SGHDN and CDR2 FVKESK. The CDR3 runs 13 residues. Trimming shortened V by 4 bases and J by 12 bases, and 16 bases separated the two germline ends. What was sequenced was PBMCs. The sequence was obtained from a man aged 40-55 years in good health and CMV-seropositive. The chain uses TRBV14 and TRBJ2-4, with a tentative D call TRBD2 (5 bases). CDR3 in DNA: TGTGCCAGCAGCCTAACTAGTTCCGGCAGTCAGTACTTC. It is translated as CASSLTSSGSQYF. The full variable domain, completed using reference TRBV14 and TRBJ2-4, is EAGVTQFPSHSVIEKGQTVTLRCDPISGHDNLYWYRRVMGKEIKFLLHFVKESKQDESGMPNNRFLAERTGGTYSTLKVQPAELEDSGVYFCASSLTSSGSQYFGAGTRLSVL.